This T cell receptor (beta chain) is drawn from a study of blood T cell repertoires in COVID-19. The wider study: Sites in the United States, Italy and Spain provided acute and convalescent COVID-19 samples. PBMCs, B-cell-depleted T cells, or T cells were the source of the cDNA or gDNA that made up the material.

In the original analysis: For nucleated cells, counts were estimated from reference gene primer amplification. TCRdb's copy holds only in-frame clones and misses some; the assay was immunoSEQ multiplex PCR. V and J calls and clone size are those listed in that table; D and trimming were worked out from the DNA. The table has a few hundred thousand clones, roughly 87% seen once. From germline, CDR1 is SGHTS and CDR2 YDEGEE. With 4 bases clipped from V and 5 bases from J, the junction kept 11 bases outside the gene matches. The CDR3 spans 15 residues. This TCR derives from a human donor in a cohort sampled during active COVID-19. Sequencing was done on a sample of peripheral blood. The rearrangement joins TRBV5-8 to TRBJ1-2; 7 bases match TRBD1. DNA of the CDR3: TGTGCCAGCAGCGCCGGGACAGAGGGAATATATGGCTACACCTTC. Its translation: CASSAGTEGIYGYTF.